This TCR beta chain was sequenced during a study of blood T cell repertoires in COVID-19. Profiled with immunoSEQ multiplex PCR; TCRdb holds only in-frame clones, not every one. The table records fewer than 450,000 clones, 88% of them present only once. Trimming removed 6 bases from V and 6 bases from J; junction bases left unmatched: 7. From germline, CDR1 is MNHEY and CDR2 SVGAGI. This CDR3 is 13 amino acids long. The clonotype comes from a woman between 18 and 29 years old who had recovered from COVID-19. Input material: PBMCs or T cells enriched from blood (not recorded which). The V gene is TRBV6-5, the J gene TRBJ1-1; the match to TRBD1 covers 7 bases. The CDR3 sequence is CASRTGSEPEAFF. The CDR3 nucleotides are TGTGCCAGCAGGACAGGGTCTGAACCTGAAGCTTTCTTT.